This T cell receptor (beta chain) is from a study of early T cells in non-severe SARS-CoV-2 infection. Unique molecular identifiers were attached to individual cDNA molecules. TCRdb fed the 5' RACE reads into MiXCR, producing one record per CDR3 protein. The table shows under 85,000 distinct CDR3 sequences, with roughly 12% occurring only once. With 6 bases removed from V and 2 bases from J, the gap between germline ends came to 26 bases. This CDR3 has 19 residues. The germline V gene encodes CDR1 MNHNY and CDR2 SVGAGI (reference sequence). The rearrangement links TRBV6-6 to TRBJ1-5, with D perhaps matching TRBD1 (6 bases). The TCR was taken from an adult who was a healthcare worker with PCR-confirmed SARS-CoV-2 infection or an uninfected control (not recorded which). Sample: whole blood. The CDR3: CASSSLGGAVFGGNQPQHF. The DNA for the CDR3 is TGTGCCAGCAGCTCCCTGGGGGGCGCCGTATTTGGGGGCAATCAGCCCCAGCATTTT.